These T cell receptor beta chains were read from a single sample in a study of blood T cell repertoires in COVID-19. Repertoires were generated with immunoSEQ multiplex PCR, while TCRdb's copy carries only in-frame clones and drops some. The data contain about 300,000 clones, 85% to 90% of them singletons. The sample was peripheral blood. These receptors originate from a man aged 65 to 85 with acute or convalescent COVID-19. CDR3s include the opening cysteine and the closing phenylalanine or tryptophan. The order of the fields is clone size, D gene, J gene, V gene, CDR3 protein, CDR3 DNA. The D gene is left open where the match is weak. Where a row states a size, it is once, few, many or the class of an expanded clone; other rows omit it.

-	-	TRBJ2-3	TRBV12-3/TRBV12-4	CASSRGATDTQYF	TGTGCCAGCAGCCGGGGGGCCACAGATACGCAGTATTTT
-	TRBD2	TRBJ2-1	TRBV11-2	CASSPTSGRANEQFF	TGTGCCAGCAGCCCTACTAGCGGGAGGGCCAATGAGCAGTTCTTC
few	-	TRBJ1-6	TRBV9	CASSVEGLPPLHF	TGTGCCAGCAGCGTAGAGGGGCTCCCACCCCTCCACTTT
-	-	TRBJ2-1	TRBV5-1	CASSLTQGHDEQFF	TGCGCCAGCAGCTTAACCCAGGGTCACGATGAGCAGTTCTTC
-	TRBD2	TRBJ2-7	TRBV6-6	CASSPERGRMGDEQYF	TGTGCCAGCAGTCCCGAGCGGGGGCGGATGGGGGACGAGCAGTACTTC
-	TRBD2	TRBJ2-1	TRBV29-1	CSVVVVSGVSEQFF	TGCAGCGTTGTAGTGGTTAGCGGGGTAAGTGAGCAGTTCTTC
-	-	TRBJ2-7	TRBV18	CASSPPYPRGLSYEQYF	TGTGCCAGCTCACCACCCTACCCCCGGGGACTGTCCTACGAGCAGTACTTC
-	-	TRBJ2-1	TRBV21-1	CASSQDLSDNEQFF	TGTGCCAGCAGCCAGGACTTAAGCGACAATGAGCAGTTCTTC
few	-	TRBJ1-6	TRBV5-4	CASSFGGADDSPLHF	TGTGCCAGCAGCTTCGGGGGGGCGGATGATTCACCCCTCCACTTT
once	-	TRBJ2-1	TRBV18	CASSQLSDEQFF	TGTGCCAGCTCCCAACTCTCGGATGAGCAGTTCTTC
-	-	TRBJ2-3	TRBV5-4	CASSPVGGSSTDTQYF	TGTGCCAGCAGCCCGGTAGGGGGTTCTAGCACAGATACGCAGTATTTT
once	-	TRBJ2-3	TRBV10-2	CASSGRGTDTQYF	TGCGCCAGCTCAGGCAGGGGTACAGATACGCAGTATTTT
-	TRBD1	TRBJ1-2	TRBV2	CASDRGVYRGYTF	TGTGCCAGCGACAGGGGGGTCTACCGGGGCTACACCTTC